The clone carrying this TCR beta chain appeared a few times. These data originate in a study of patients and donors after allogeneic stem cell transplantation. A single record per CDR3 protein comes from TCRdb applying MiXCR to the RT-PCR reads. The sample yields some 160,000 distinct CDR3 sequences, approximately 22% seen once. Material for sequencing was blood, either unsorted or a sorted T cell fraction (not recorded which). The sequence was collected from a human donor who was either an allogeneic HSCT recipient or a stem cell or donor lymphocyte infusion donor (not recorded which). It is not recorded whose cells these are; they may come from a transplant donor.

As DNA, the CDR3 is TGTGCCAGTAGGTTCGGGGACAGGGGTATGAACACTGAAGCTTTCTTT. Encoded protein: CASRFGDRGMNTEAFF. J is TRBJ1-1 and V is TRBV19, with 10 bases matching TRBD1. The germline V gene has CDR1 LNHDA and CDR2 SQIVND (reference sequence). Germline trimming cut 6 bases from V and 0 bases from J; bases unmatched to any gene: 7. The CDR3 loop spans 16 amino acids.